Presented here are 24 T cell receptor beta chains from one specimen sequenced in a study of graft-versus-host responses after intestinal transplantation. Profiling relied on immunoSEQ multiplex PCR, and the TCRdb table lists in-frame clones only, not all of them. The repertoire includes 90,000 to 100,000 clones, about 82% of them detected once, and approximately 1.5% sits in the top ten. This specimen consisted of PBMCs, obtained 255 days after intestinal transplant. The receptors derive from a human patient who received an intestinal transplant, so some T cells may come from the graft donor.

This clone showed up just once. V usage is TRBV6-5 and J usage is TRBJ1-4; D might be TRBD1 (5 bases). This CDR3 has 14 amino acids. V was cut by 8 bases and J by 1 base, with 11 bases left in between. CDR1 is MNHEY and CDR2 is SVGAGI in the germline V gene. CDR3 bases: TGTGCCAGCCGGAGGGGTAGAACTAATGAAAAACTGTTTTTT. It yields the protein CASRRGRTNEKLFF.

This chain uses TRBV28 with TRBJ2-7, with 9 bases aligning to TRBD1. Germline values: CDR1 MDHEN, CDR2 SYDVKM. CDR3 length: 14 residues. With 6 bases clipped from V and 2 bases from J, the junction kept 5 bases outside the gene matches. The CDR3 coding sequence is TGTGCCAGCAGGGTTCGACAGGGGGCCTACGAGCAGTACTTC. Translation: CASRVRQGAYEQYF.

V is TRBV2 and J is TRBJ1-2; TRBD1 matches 12 bases. Germline CDR1 and CDR2: SNHLY and FYNNEI. V was clipped by 7 bases and J by 5 bases; unmatched bases: 5. The CDR3 has 14 residues. The CDR3 loop is CASMGQGAGYGYTF. In nucleotides, the CDR3 is TGTGCCAGCATGGGACAGGGGGCGGGGTATGGCTACACCTTC.

The chain couples TRBV7-9 to TRBJ1-1, with TRBD1 as a possible D gene (5 bases). Looked up from germline, CDR1 is SEHNR and CDR2 is FQNEAQ (reference sequence). The CDR3 is 14 amino acids. Trimming shortened V by 8 bases and J by 0 bases, and 13 bases separated the two germline ends. The CDR3 protein is CASSPAGVNTEAFF. The CDR3 DNA follows: TGTGCCAGCTCCCCGGCGGGGGTGAACACTGAAGCTTTCTTT.

Only one count was recorded for this clone. The chain joins TRBV28 to TRBJ2-1, with no clear D. Trimming took off 6 bases at V and 2 bases at J, with 8 bases between the two ends. Germline V CDR1 and CDR2: MDHEN, SYDVKM. The CDR3 is 13 residues long. For the CDR3, the DNA is TGTGCCAGCAGGGCACGGACCTACAATGAGCAGTTCTTC. Amino acid sequence: CASRARTYNEQFF.

V and J are TRBV5-5 and TRBJ2-7, with D tentatively TRBD2 (5 bases). The V and J ends lost 7 bases and 3 bases respectively, with 11 bases between them. Germline CDR1 reads SGHKS; CDR2 reads YYEKEE (reference sequence). The CDR3 is 12 amino acids. CDR3 loop: CASGGRLYEQYV. The DNA for the CDR3 is TGTGCCAGCGGAGGACGGCTCTACGAGCAGTACGTC.

CDR3 residues: CASSLGTSGGDTQYF. CDR3 sequence (DNA): TGTGCCAGCAGCTTAGGGACTAGCGGGGGAGATACGCAGTATTTT. V and J are TRBV7-6 and TRBJ2-3, with TRBD2 matching 13 bases. This CDR3 is 15 amino acids long. Germline assignment: CDR1 SGHVS and CDR2 FNYEAQ. J was trimmed by 5 bases and V by 1 base; bases with no gene match: 0.

The V call is TRBV29-1, the J call TRBJ1-2; no clear D gene. This CDR3 spans 13 amino acids. V was cut by 7 bases and J by 2 bases, with 14 bases left in between. The germline V gene has CDR1 SQVTM and CDR2 ANQGSEA. CDR3 loop: CSDRAGSNYGYTF. In nucleotides, the CDR3 is TGCAGCGACCGGGCAGGTTCCAACTATGGCTACACCTTC.

Remarks on this clone: The sample holds other DNA sequences that translate to the same CDR3. The chain joins TRBV5-4 to TRBJ2-5; tentatively, D is TRBD1 (6 bases). Between the trimmed V and J ends, which lost 8 bases and 2 bases, there was a span of 19 bases. Looked up from germline, CDR1 is SGHNT and CDR2 is YYREEE (reference sequence). There are 15 residues in the CDR3. The CDR3 region is CASSSTGLGQETQYF. The CDR3 coding sequence is TGTGCCAGTAGCAGTACAGGGTTAGGGCAAGAGACCCAGTACTTC. Full variable domain (outside the CDR3, taken from reference TRBV5-4 and TRBJ2-5): ETGVTQSPTHLIKTRGQQVTLRCSSQSGHNTVSWYQQALGQGPQFIFQYYREEENGRGNFPPRFSGLQFPNYSSELNVNALELDDSALYLCASSSTGLGQETQYFGPGTRLLVL.

This clone was observed a few times. The chain carries TRBV5-1 and TRBJ1-1; possibly TRBD1 for D (5 bases). Trimming pared 0 bases from V and 3 bases from J, leaving 9 bases between. The CDR3 is 14 residues long. Looked up from germline, CDR1 is SGHRS and CDR2 is YFSETQ. CDR3 DNA: TGCGCCAGCAGCTTGGCAGGGTCGGACACTGAAGCTTTCTTT. Its protein product is CASSLAGSDTEAFF.

CDR3 nucleotides: TGTGCCAGCAGCTTGGGTATCGGGGAGCTGTTTTTT. Translating gives CASSLGIGELFF. The chain couples TRBV5-4 to TRBJ2-2; D ambiguous. Trimming took off 0 bases at V and 7 bases at J, with 4 bases between the two ends. Germline values: CDR1 SGHNT, CDR2 YYREEE (reference sequence). The CDR3 sequence is 12 residues long. Full variable domain (outside the CDR3, taken from reference TRBV5-4 and TRBJ2-2): ETGVTQSPTHLIKTRGQQVTLRCSSQSGHNTVSWYQQALGQGPQFIFQYYREEENGRGNFPPRFSGLQFPNYSSELNVNALELDDSALYLCASSLGIGELFFGEGSRLTVL.

The chain joins TRBV7-3 to TRBJ2-3; D is unresolved. Germline V gene lookup returns CDR1 SGHTA and CDR2 FQGTGA. The CDR3 loop spans 14 amino acids. Deletions cut 2 bases from V and 2 bases from J, with 8 bases between. Here the CDR3 reads CASSLRAATDTQYF. As DNA, the CDR3 is TGTGCCAGCAGCTTACGGGCCGCCACAGATACGCAGTATTTT.

V usage is TRBV14 and J usage is TRBJ2-3, with TRBD2 matching 7 bases. Germline CDR1 is SGHDN and CDR2 is FVKESK. The CDR3 extends over 17 amino acids. V gave up 3 bases and J gave up 2 bases; unmatched junction bases: 11. The CDR3 reads CASSQGSGLAVTDTQYF. CDR3 coding DNA: TGTGCCAGCAGCCAGGGCTCGGGGCTAGCGGTCACAGATACGCAGTATTTT. The whole variable domain, remainder taken from reference TRBV14 and TRBJ2-3, is EAGVTQFPSHSVIEKGQTVTLRCDPISGHDNLYWYRRVMGKEIKFLLHFVKESKQDESGMPNNRFLAERTGGTYSTLKVQPAELEDSGVYFCASSQGSGLAVTDTQYFGPGTRLTVL.

V and J are TRBV19 and TRBJ1-3; weak D call: TRBD1 (5 bases). The length of the CDR3 is 14 residues. V dropped 11 bases and J dropped 0 bases, with 14 bases sitting between them. Germline CDR1 and CDR2: LNHDA and SQIVND (reference sequence). The CDR3 DNA is TGTGCCCTTAGAAGGGGCAGCTCTGGAAACACCATATATTTT. Protein product: CALRRGSSGNTIYF. Complete variable domain (other parts from reference TRBV19 and TRBJ1-3): DGGITQSPKYLFRKEGQNVTLSCEQNLNHDAMYWYRQDPGQGLRLIYYSQIVNDFQKGDIAEGYSVSREKKESFPLTVTSAQKNPTAFYLCALRRGSSGNTIYFGEGSWLTVV.

The chain is built from TRBV2 and TRBJ1-2; D is uncertain. CDR1 is SNHLY, CDR2 FYNNEI, per germline. Deletions cut 4 bases from V and 4 bases from J, with 10 bases between. The CDR3 totals 13 residues. CDR3: CASSAVPVYGYTF. The CDR3 region has the DNA TGTGCCAGCAGTGCGGTCCCTGTCTATGGCTACACCTTC.

The chain is built from TRBV2 and TRBJ2-3, with TRBD1 matching over 7 bases. V lost 6 bases, J lost 1 base, and 7 bases stayed unmatched. The germline V gene encodes CDR1 SNHLY and CDR2 FYNNEI. This CDR3 contains 15 residues. This CDR3 is CASSGRGFGTDTQYF. As DNA, the CDR3 is TGTGCCAGCAGCGGCAGGGGGTTTGGCACAGATACGCAGTATTTT.

The V call is TRBV6-5, the J call TRBJ1-3, with 7 bases fitting TRBD1. This CDR3 has 15 amino acids. Germline V gene lookup returns CDR1 MNHEY and CDR2 SVGAGI. Losses at the gene ends were 7 bases for V and 0 bases for J; bases not matched to a gene: 6. CDR3 nucleotide sequence: TGTGCCAGCACCTGGGGACAGTTCTCTGGAAACACCATATATTTT. Its translation: CASTWGQFSGNTIYF.

The chain links TRBV7-9 to TRBJ2-5, with 9 bases that match TRBD2. The CDR3 totals 14 residues. Germline assignment: CDR1 SEHNR and CDR2 FQNEAQ (reference sequence). The V gene end was trimmed by 4 bases and the J gene end by 3 bases; junction bases not matched to a gene: 3. This CDR3 reads CASSSGLAEETQYF. For the CDR3, the DNA is TGTGCCAGCAGCTCGGGACTAGCCGAAGAGACCCAGTACTTC.

V is TRBV25-1 and J is TRBJ1-5; tentative D call: TRBD1 (5 bases). V was cut by 2 bases and J by 2 bases, with 10 bases left in between. This CDR3 is 15 amino acids long. From germline, CDR1 is MGHDK and CDR2 SYGVNS. The chain's CDR3 is CASSEGGRGNQPQHF. Here the CDR3 DNA reads TGTGCCAGCAGTGAAGGGGGTAGGGGCAATCAGCCCCAGCATTTT.

The rearrangement uses TRBV18 and TRBJ1-5; 8 bases are a match to TRBD1. The junction had 6 bases not matched to a gene; V was cut back by 2 bases and J by 0 bases. This CDR3 has 17 amino acids. In germline, CDR1 is KGHSH, CDR2 LQKENI. CDR3 in amino acids: CASSPEDRAGSNQPQHF. The CDR3, as DNA: TGTGCCAGCTCACCAGAGGACAGGGCGGGTAGCAATCAGCCCCAGCATTTT.

The gene calls are TRBV7-2 and TRBJ2-2; 7 nucleotides agree with TRBD2. This CDR3 region has 14 residues. CDR1 and CDR2 from the germline V gene are SGHTA and FQGNSA. Trimming cost V 5 bases and J 2 bases; bases outside gene matches: 2. The CDR3 loop is CASSRDYNTGELFF. CDR3 bases: TGTGCCAGCAGCCGGGACTACAACACCGGGGAGCTGTTTTTT.

The V call is TRBV9, the J call TRBJ2-1, with TRBD2 matching 7 bases. Germline lookup yields CDR1 SGDLS and CDR2 YYNGEE. The CDR3 totals 17 residues. V was pared by 4 bases and J by 2 bases, with 12 bases of the junction left unmatched. CDR3 DNA sequence: TGTGCCAGCAGCCCCCTAATCGGGAGGCCCACCTACAATGAGCAGTTCTTC. Translation gives CASSPLIGRPTYNEQFF.

This clone was observed once. J is TRBJ2-5 and V is TRBV7-9, with a possible D match to TRBD2 (5 bases). Germline V gene sequence: CDR1 SEHNR, CDR2 FQNEAQ (reference sequence). Trimming removed 2 bases from V and 2 bases from J, with 15 bases in between. CDR3 length: 16 residues. The CDR3 nucleotides read TGTGCCAGCAGCTTAATCTTAGCGACACCGCAAGAGACCCAGTACTTC. Translated: CASSLILATPQETQYF. Full variable domain (outside the CDR3, taken from reference TRBV7-9 and TRBJ2-5): DTGVSQNPRHKITKRGQNVTFRCDPISEHNRLYWYRQTLGQGPEFLTYFQNEAQLEKSRLLSDRFSAERPKGSFSTLEIQRTEQGDSAMYLCASSLILATPQETQYFGPGTRLLVL.

This clone was recorded a few times. CDR3 in amino acids: CASSLKESNYGYTF. In nucleotides, the CDR3 is TGCGCCAGCAGCTTGAAGGAATCTAACTATGGCTACACCTTC. The V and J genes are TRBV5-1 and TRBJ1-2; D gene uncertain. The CDR3 length is 14 residues. The V gene's germline CDR1 is SGHRS and CDR2 YFSETQ. Trimming pared 1 base from V and 0 bases from J, leaving 7 bases between.